The 2 T cell receptor beta chains below all came from one sample that was sequenced in a study of T cell responses to AZD1222 COVID-19 vaccine. Only in-frame clones appear in the TCRdb table, and some are missing; sequencing was by immunoSEQ multiplex PCR. The table records about 110,000 clones, 75% to 95% of them present only once. The material sequenced was peripheral blood, taken 28 days after the second AZD1222 dose. These receptors originate from an adult who received the AZD1222 COVID-19 vaccine.

The chain uses TRBV23-1 and TRBJ2-5; 10 positions match TRBD2. TRBV23-1 is flagged as an ORF with uncertain function. CDR3 length equals 18 residues. The ends lost 0 bases at V and 5 bases at J; junction bases unmatched: 12. CDR3 sequence: CASSQSLLAGDHWETQYF. The CDR3 nucleotides read TGCGCCAGCAGTCAATCCCTCCTAGCGGGAGACCATTGGGAGACCCAGTACTTC.

The chain joins TRBV30 to TRBJ1-2; D unclear. Per germline, CDR1 GTSNPN and CDR2 SVGIG (reference sequence). The CDR3 is 17 amino acids. V was trimmed by 4 bases and J by 5 bases, leaving 26 bases between them. CDR3 protein: CAWIRRPDPMLSYGYTF. CDR3 nucleotides: TGTGCCTGGATCCGAAGACCGGACCCCATGCTCTCTTATGGCTACACCTTC.